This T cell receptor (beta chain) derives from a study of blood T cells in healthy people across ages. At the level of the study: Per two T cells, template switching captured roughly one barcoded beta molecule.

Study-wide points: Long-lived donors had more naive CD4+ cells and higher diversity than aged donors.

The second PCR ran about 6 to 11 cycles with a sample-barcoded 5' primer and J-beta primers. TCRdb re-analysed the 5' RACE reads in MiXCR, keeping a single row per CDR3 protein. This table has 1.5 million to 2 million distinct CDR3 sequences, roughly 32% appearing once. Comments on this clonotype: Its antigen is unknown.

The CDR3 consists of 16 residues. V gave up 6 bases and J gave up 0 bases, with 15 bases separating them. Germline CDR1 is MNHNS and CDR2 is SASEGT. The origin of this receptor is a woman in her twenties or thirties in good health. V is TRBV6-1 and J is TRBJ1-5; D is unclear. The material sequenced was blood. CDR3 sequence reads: CASRSPPDDSNQPQHF. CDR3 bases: TGTGCCAGCAGAAGCCCCCCGGACGATAGCAATCAGCCCCAGCATTTT.